The T cell receptor (beta chain) under discussion was sequenced for a study of shared clonotypes between healthy human individuals. Study-level points and caveats: Among the subsets, naive ones generally showed larger estimated richness than memory ones. What limited the represented genetic and exposure-history diversity was the small number of donors.

In the case of this clone: The antigen is unknown.

Per the authors' pipeline: Filtering differed, since immunoSEQ gave only junction sequences and no quality scores. The table came from immunoSEQ multiplex PCR; TCRdb's copy has only in-frame clones and leaves some out. From that table come the V and J calls and clone size; the DNA was used to work out D and trimming. The sample holds some 2.1 million clones, roughly 95% seen once. The CDR3 extends over 14 amino acids. The V gene's germline CDR1 is SGHAT and CDR2 FQNNGV. V gave up 7 bases and J gave up 0 bases; unmatched junction bases: 6. Sequencing was performed on naive CD4+ T cells sorted from blood. The subset is: CD45RA+ positively selected. This chain joins TRBV11-2 and TRBJ2-7; 7 bases fit TRBD1. The sequence was collected from a man aged 18 to 29 in good health. CDR3 sequence reads: CASTRQGFSYEQYF. In DNA, the CDR3 is TGTGCCAGCACCAGACAGGGATTCTCCTACGAGCAGTACTTC.